This T cell receptor beta chain was recovered during a study of blood T cell repertoires in COVID-19. Study-wide context: The samples span acute and convalescent COVID-19 from the United States, Italy and Spain.

In the authors' workflow: Nucleated cell number was recorded as an estimate derived from reference gene primer amplification. Produced via immunoSEQ multiplex PCR; TCRdb's table is partial and in-frame only. D and trimming were read from the DNA, whereas the V and J calls and clone size are those reported in that table. The sample consists of approximately 93,000 clones, approximately 79% of them appearing once. The V gene end was trimmed by 5 bases and the J gene end by 1 base; junction bases not matched to a gene: 10. From germline, CDR1 is SGHTA and CDR2 FQGTGA. This CDR3 region has 18 residues. Patients of the Seattle cohort, enrolled during active infection, were followed longitudinally.

V usage is TRBV7-3 and J usage is TRBJ2-2; TRBD2 agrees at 10 bases. This clonotype originated in a man in his 70s with COVID-19, enrolled during active disease. Sequencing was performed on peripheral blood. The CDR3 DNA sequence: TGTGCCAGCAGCCCCAACCCAGCTAGCGGGAGGAACACCGGGGAGCTGTTTTTT. Protein sequence: CASSPNPASGRNTGELFF.